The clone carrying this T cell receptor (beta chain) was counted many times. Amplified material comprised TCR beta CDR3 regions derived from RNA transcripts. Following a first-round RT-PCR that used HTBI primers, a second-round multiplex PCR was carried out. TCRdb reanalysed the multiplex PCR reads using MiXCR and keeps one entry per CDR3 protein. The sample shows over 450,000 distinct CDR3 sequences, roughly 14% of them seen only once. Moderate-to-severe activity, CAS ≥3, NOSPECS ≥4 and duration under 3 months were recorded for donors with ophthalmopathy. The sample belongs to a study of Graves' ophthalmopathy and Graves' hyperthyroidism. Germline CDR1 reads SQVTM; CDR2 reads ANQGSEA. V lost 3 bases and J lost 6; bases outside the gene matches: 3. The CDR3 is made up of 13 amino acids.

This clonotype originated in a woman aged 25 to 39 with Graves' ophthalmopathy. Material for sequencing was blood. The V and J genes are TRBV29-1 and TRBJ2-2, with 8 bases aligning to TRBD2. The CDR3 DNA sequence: TGCAGCGTTGAGGGACTAGTCCCCGGGGAGCTGTTTTTT. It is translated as CSVEGLVPGELFF.